This passage covers 25 T cell receptor beta chains from one sample sequenced in a study of blood T cells in healthy people across ages. PCR was performed a second time for about 7 to 11 cycles using a sample-barcoded 5' primer and a J-beta primer mix. TCRdb processed the 5' RACE reads anew with MiXCR; each CDR3 protein has one entry. The sample contains some 760,000 distinct CDR3 sequences, more than 20% of which appear only once. The data were also submitted as part of a second study, on T cells of mothers and their children.

Sequenced sample: blood. The receptors stem from a boy under 18 in good health.

This clonotype came up a few times. V gene TRBV5-1 combines with J gene TRBJ2-1; either TRBD1 or TRBD2 may supply D (5 bases each). This CDR3 contains 16 residues. Trimming shortened V by 4 bases and J by 1 base, and 15 bases separated the two germline ends. Germline values: CDR1 SGHRS, CDR2 YFSETQ. The CDR3 nucleotides read TGCGCCAGCAGCCTGAGGGGAATGGGATCCTACAATGAGCAGTTCTTC. This encodes CASSLRGMGSYNEQFF.

The rearrangement joins TRBV28 to TRBJ2-7, with 15 bases identical to TRBD2. The CDR3 spans 16 residues. The J segment lost 7 bases and the V segment lost 6 bases, leaving 10 bases of the junction unmatched. Germline lookup yields CDR1 MDHEN and CDR2 SYDVKM. The DNA of the CDR3 is TGTGCCAGCAGAGGGGTGGGGACTAGCGGGAGGAAAGAGCAGTACTTC. It codes for CASRGVGTSGRKEQYF.

This clonotype was detected a few times. The rearrangement links TRBV19 to TRBJ1-3; D gene ambiguous. Trimming cost V 3 bases and J 4 bases, with 10 bases left between them. Germline CDR1 LNHDA, CDR2 SQIVND (reference sequence). The CDR3 consists of 14 residues. The DNA for the CDR3 is TGTGCCAGTAGTATCCCCGGAGGAGGAAACACCATATATTTT. Encoded protein: CASSIPGGGNTIYF.

The CDR3 DNA sequence: TGTGCCAGCAGCGTAAGAGACAGGGACCTCACTGAAGCTTTCTTT. This translates into CASSVRDRDLTEAFF. This chain links TRBV7-9 with TRBJ1-1; 7 bases agree with TRBD1. In germline, CDR1 is SEHNR, CDR2 FQNEAQ (reference sequence). V shed 5 bases and J 4 bases; nucleotides not matched to a gene: 10. The CDR3 loop spans 15 amino acids.

This clonotype occurred a few times. The CDR3 region has the DNA TGCAGCGTTGGACAGGGTCACTATGGCTACACCTTC. It translates to CSVGQGHYGYTF. The chain recombines TRBV29-1 with TRBJ1-2; 7 bases are shared with TRBD1. The J segment lost 3 bases and the V segment lost 4 bases, leaving 2 bases of the junction unmatched. Germline-derived CDR1 and CDR2 are SQVTM and ANQGSEA. The CDR3 runs to 12 residues.

This clonotype was counted a few times. The chain uses TRBV7-8 and TRBJ1-5, with no clear D. V was shortened by 5 bases and J by 0 bases, with 11 bases between the two germline ends. The CDR3 loop spans 15 amino acids. Germline V lookup: CDR1 SGHVS, CDR2 FQNEAQ. The CDR3 DNA follows: TGTGCCAGCAGCGACATACCCTATAGCAATCAGCCCCAGCATTTT. Translating it yields CASSDIPYSNQPQHF.

The rearrangement uses TRBV14 and TRBJ2-2, with D maybe TRBD1 (5 bases). Trimming removed 4 bases from V and 1 base from J, with 7 bases in between. The V gene's germline CDR1 is SGHDN and CDR2 FVKESK. This CDR3 spans 14 amino acids. CDR3 amino acids: CASSRQRNTGELFF. CDR3 in DNA: TGTGCCAGCAGCCGACAGAGGAACACCGGGGAGCTGTTTTTT.

This clonotype was seen more than once but under ten times. Its ends do not fully match the called genes, so a read error is possible. V and J are TRBV29-1 and TRBJ2-5, with 11 bases matching TRBD2. Germline V CDR1 and CDR2: SQVTM, ANQGSEA. CDR3 length: 14 residues. The CDR3 nucleotides are TGCAGCGTTTCTCAGGGGACTAGCGGTTACGAGCAGCACTTC. Encoded protein: CSVSQGTSGYEQHF.

This clonotype was picked up a small number of times. V usage is TRBV20-1 and J usage is TRBJ2-1; TRBD2 matches 14 bases. This CDR3 has 17 amino acids. With 3 bases clipped from V and 8 bases from J, the junction kept 12 bases outside the gene matches. Germline V CDR1 and CDR2: DFQATT, SNEGSKA (reference sequence). CDR3 nucleotide sequence: TGCAGTGCTAGGGGACTAGCGGGAGTAGTAATAATAGATGAGCAGTTCTTC. Protein product: CSARGLAGVVIIDEQFF.

The chain couples TRBV29-1 to TRBJ1-1; possibly TRBD1 for D (6 bases). The CDR3 is 13 amino acids. CDR1 SQVTM and CDR2 ANQGSEA come from the germline V gene. V lost 3 bases to trimming and J lost 4 bases, with 12 bases between them. This CDR3 reads CSVETGVSTEAFF. CDR3 DNA: TGCAGCGTTGAGACAGGAGTGAGCACTGAAGCTTTCTTT.

The chain couples TRBV4-2 to TRBJ2-1; TRBD2 aligns across 7 bases. The ends lost 1 base at V and 7 bases at J; junction bases unmatched: 10. Germline-derived CDR1 and CDR2 are LGHNA and YNFKEQ. The CDR3 has 16 residues. Here the CDR3 reads CASSQGDGRERNEQFF. The DNA for the CDR3 is TGTGCCAGCAGCCAAGGCGATGGGCGGGAGAGGAATGAGCAGTTCTTC.

This rearrangement joins TRBV10-3 to TRBJ1-2, with TRBD1 as a possible D gene (5 bases). V shed 6 bases and J shed 0 bases, with 11 bases lying between them. The CDR3 runs 14 residues. The germline gives CDR1 ENHRY, CDR2 SYGVKD. Written as DNA, the CDR3 is TGTGCCATCAGCCAGGGAGAAACTAACTATGGCTACACCTTC. Protein sequence: CAISQGETNYGYTF.

A remark on this clonotype: The germline gene is not matched at one end of the junction; a read error may be the cause. The V and J genes are TRBV24-1 and TRBJ2-5; D unresolved. The DNA end lines up better with TRBJ2-7; the J call may be wrong. This CDR3 spans 12 amino acids. Germline CDR1 is KGHDR and CDR2 is SFDVKD. The CDR3, as DNA: TGTGCCACTAGTGATTCGGCTTCCGAGCAGTACTTC. As protein: CATSDSASEQYF.

This clonotype was detected only a few times. J is TRBJ2-1 and V is TRBV4-3, with TRBD2 matching 8 bases. Germline V gene lookup returns CDR1 LGHNA and CDR2 YSLEER. V trimming: 0 bases; J trimming: 5 bases; junction bases outside the gene matches: 9. CDR3 length: 17 residues. CDR3 sequence reads: CASSQDILRGANNEQFF. CDR3 nucleotide sequence: TGCGCCAGCAGCCAAGATATCTTGCGGGGGGCCAACAATGAGCAGTTCTTC.

The CDR3 protein is CASSLYRAGEQYF. The CDR3 region has the DNA TGTGCCAGCAGCTTGTACAGGGCGGGGGAGCAGTACTTC. This chain joins TRBV7-3 and TRBJ2-7; either TRBD1 or TRBD2 may supply D (6 bases each). The CDR3 runs to 13 residues. The germline V and J ends were trimmed by 3 bases and 7 bases, with 13 bases remaining between them. Germline assignment: CDR1 SGHTA and CDR2 FQGTGA.

A few counts support this clonotype. The chain employs TRBV28 and TRBJ2-2; 7 bases line up with TRBD2. Germline values: CDR1 MDHEN, CDR2 SYDVKM. CDR3 length: 15 residues. V shed 7 bases, J shed 4 bases, and the junction held 9 bases outside the gene matches. Here the CDR3 DNA reads TGTGCCAGCACCTGGGGGACTAAGAGCACCGGGGAGCTGTTTTTT. It translates to CASTWGTKSTGELFF.

This clonotype was counted only a few times. The genes are TRBV10-3 and TRBJ2-5, with 8 bases that match TRBD1. The CDR3 contains 14 residues. Germline V CDR1 and CDR2: ENHRY, SYGVKD. Germline trimming cut 3 bases from V and 5 bases from J; bases unmatched to any gene: 5. The CDR3 coding sequence is TGTGCCATCAGTGACCACGGACAGGGTGAGACCCAGTACTTC. It specifies CAISDHGQGETQYF.

This chain uses TRBV6-5 with TRBJ2-1; no clear D gene. This CDR3 is 14 amino acids long. Germline V gives CDR1 MNHEY, CDR2 SVGAGI. The germline V and J ends were trimmed by 6 bases and 8 bases, with 17 bases remaining between them. The CDR3, as DNA: TGTGCCAGCAGAGCTCCCTTGGGTTACGATGAGCAGTTCTTC. Translation gives CASRAPLGYDEQFF.

This clonotype appeared a few times. The chain carries TRBV3-1 and TRBJ2-1; D perhaps matches TRBD2 (6 bases). The germline gives CDR1 LGHDT, CDR2 YNNKEL (reference sequence). This CDR3 has 17 residues. V lost 0 bases and J 7 bases, leaving 19 bases between the germline ends. CDR3 sequence: CASSQDLRAGLFNEQFF. DNA of the CDR3: TGTGCCAGCAGCCAAGATCTGCGGGCGGGGCTCTTTAATGAGCAGTTCTTC.

This clonotype was seen once. V gene TRBV4-1 combines with J gene TRBJ2-5; TRBD1 matches 8 bases. Germline assignment: CDR1 MGHRA and CDR2 YSYEKL. The CDR3 contains 13 residues. V shed 6 bases, J shed 4 bases, and the junction held 4 bases outside the gene matches. CDR3 residues: CASRRGTGETQYF. DNA of the CDR3: TGCGCCAGCAGGCGCGGGACAGGAGAGACCCAGTACTTC.

This chain joins TRBV20-1 and TRBJ2-5, with D maybe TRBD2 (6 bases). The germline CDR1 and CDR2 sequences are DFQATT and SNEGSKA (reference sequence). The CDR3 has 14 amino acids. Deletions cut 3 bases from V and 6 bases from J, with 17 bases between. The CDR3 here is CSASPSVLYQTQYF. CDR3 DNA: TGCAGTGCTAGCCCTAGCGTACTCTACCAGACCCAGTACTTC.

The gene calls are TRBV27 and TRBJ1-6; D might be TRBD1 (6 bases). V lost 1 base and J lost 3, with 13 bases in between. CDR1 is MNHEY, CDR2 SMNVEV, per germline (reference sequence). The CDR3 length is 17 residues. The DNA for the CDR3 is TGTGCCAGCAGTTTATTTGGGGGGGCCCTCTATAATTCACCCCTCCACTTT. This encodes CASSLFGGALYNSPLHF.

The chain is built from TRBV20-1 and TRBJ1-6; D is uncertain. Trimming shortened V by 6 bases and J by 13 bases, and 16 bases separated the two germline ends. Germline lookup yields CDR1 DFQATT and CDR2 SNEGSKA (reference sequence). The length of the CDR3 is 12 residues. The CDR3 sequence: CSAGGRGRPLHF. CDR3 nucleotide sequence: TGCAGTGCGGGCGGCCGAGGGCGTCCCCTCCACTTT.

The CDR3 DNA reads as TGTGCCACCAGTGATAAAACAGTTTACGAGCAGTACTTC. Translated: CATSDKTVYEQYF. The chain uses TRBV24-1 and TRBJ2-7, with D unclear. This CDR3 has 13 residues. V lost 3 bases to trimming and J lost 4 bases, with 9 bases between them. The V gene's germline CDR1 is KGHDR and CDR2 SFDVKD.

The V call is TRBV27, the J call TRBJ1-2, with D hard to call. Per germline, CDR1 MNHEY and CDR2 SMNVEV (reference sequence). Trimming left V 6 bases short and J 6 bases short, with 20 bases between. CDR3 length equals 15 residues. The CDR3: CASSFYSGKENGYTF. The CDR3 nucleotides read TGTGCCAGCAGCTTCTATTCGGGTAAAGAAAATGGCTACACCTTC.